The entry below gives a single T cell receptor beta chain sequence along with its context. Authors' processing steps: The assay estimated nucleated cells by amplifying reference gene primers. The assay was immunoSEQ multiplex PCR, and TCRdb's table has in-frame clones only and misses some. Clonal size and the V and J genes are those of that table, whereas D and trimming came from the DNA. The sample shows approximately 35,000 clones, 75% to 90% of them seen only once. Germline V gene data show CDR1 as SGHRS and CDR2 as YFSETQ. The J segment lost 5 bases and the V segment lost 3 bases, leaving 6 bases of the junction unmatched. The CDR3 is 16 amino acids. This entry is derived from a study of blood T cell repertoires in COVID-19.

The chain is built from TRBV5-1 and TRBJ2-2, with 11 bases fitting TRBD2. The sample was peripheral blood. This clonotype was sampled from a man aged 55 to 70 with active COVID-19. The CDR3 sequence: CASSYIAGGPTGELFF. The CDR3 DNA is TGCGCCAGCAGCTACATAGCGGGAGGGCCGACCGGGGAGCTGTTTTTT.